The T cell receptor (beta chain) described here comes from a study of cytomegalovirus exposure and HLA in healthy donors. Whole-study results and caveats: Several of the most significant clusters appeared, in a later analysis, to be linked to common viral pathogens. In terms of immune exposure information, only CMV serostatus was available. HLA alleles showed associations with about 15,000 TCR beta sequences in a later analysis, at a 0.05 false discovery rate.

Per the germline V gene, CDR1 is SGHRS and CDR2 is YFSETQ. V shed 0 bases and J shed 6 bases, with 16 bases lying between them. This CDR3 spans 15 amino acids. Primers: 60 Vbeta forward and 13 Jbeta reverse. Produced via immunoSEQ multiplex PCR; TCRdb's table is partial and in-frame only. The table has 110,000 or so clones, under 70% seen once. To note about this clone: Antigen unknown.

This receptor was taken from a man aged 18 to 29 in good health and CMV-seropositive. The sequenced sample consisted of PBMCs. V and J are TRBV5-1 and TRBJ2-7; D possibly corresponds to TRBD2 (5 bases). CDR3 DNA sequence: TGCGCCAGCAGCTTGGGTACTGGAGGCCCCGGCGAGCAGTACTTC. This translates into CASSLGTGGPGEQYF.